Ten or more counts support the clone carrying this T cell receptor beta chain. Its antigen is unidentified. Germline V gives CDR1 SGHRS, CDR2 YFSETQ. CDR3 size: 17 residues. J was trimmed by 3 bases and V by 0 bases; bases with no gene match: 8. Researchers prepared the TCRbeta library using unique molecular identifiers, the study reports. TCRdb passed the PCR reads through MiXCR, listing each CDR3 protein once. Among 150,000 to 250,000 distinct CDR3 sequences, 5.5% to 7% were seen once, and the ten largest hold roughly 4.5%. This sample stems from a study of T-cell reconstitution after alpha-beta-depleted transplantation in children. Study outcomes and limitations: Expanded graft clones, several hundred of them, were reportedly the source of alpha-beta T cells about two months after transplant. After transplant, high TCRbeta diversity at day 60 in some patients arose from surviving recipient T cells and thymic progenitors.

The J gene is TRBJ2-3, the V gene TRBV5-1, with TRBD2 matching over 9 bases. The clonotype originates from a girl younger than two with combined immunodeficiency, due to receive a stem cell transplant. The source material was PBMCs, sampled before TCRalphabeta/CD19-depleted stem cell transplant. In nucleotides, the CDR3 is TGCGCCAGCAGCTTGGCCCGGGGCGGGAGGGGGACAGATACGCAGTATTTT. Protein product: CASSLARGGRGTDTQYF.